This T cell receptor (beta chain) was identified in a study of cytomegalovirus exposure and HLA in healthy donors. Looking at the study overall: Genotyping of 398 donors showed that over 80% belonged to the Caucasian-associated ancestry cluster. Study observations and caveats: Per published accounts, TCR beta sequences correctly predicted the HLA-A and HLA-B alleles of most subjects. A later analysis appeared to link common viral pathogens to several of the most significant clusters. HLA restriction was apparent for most CMV-associated TCR beta chains in a later analysis.

For this clone: Its antigen is not identified.

The PCR made use of 60 Vbeta and 13 Jbeta primers. The table came from immunoSEQ multiplex PCR; TCRdb's copy has only in-frame clones and leaves some out. The table has approximately 140,000 clones, roughly four fifths seen once. The CDR3 consists of 16 residues. Germline V gene lookup returns CDR1 MDHEN and CDR2 SYDVKM. The V end was cut by 1 base, the J end by 0 bases, with 12 bases between. The chain has TRBV28 and TRBJ1-1, with a tentative D call TRBD1 (5 bases). The source of this sequence is a man younger than 35 in good health and CMV-seropositive. Sample: PBMCs. In DNA, the CDR3 is TGTGCCAGCAGTTTATCGCCGACAGATTTGAACACTGAAGCTTTCTTT. Its translation: CASSLSPTDLNTEAFF.